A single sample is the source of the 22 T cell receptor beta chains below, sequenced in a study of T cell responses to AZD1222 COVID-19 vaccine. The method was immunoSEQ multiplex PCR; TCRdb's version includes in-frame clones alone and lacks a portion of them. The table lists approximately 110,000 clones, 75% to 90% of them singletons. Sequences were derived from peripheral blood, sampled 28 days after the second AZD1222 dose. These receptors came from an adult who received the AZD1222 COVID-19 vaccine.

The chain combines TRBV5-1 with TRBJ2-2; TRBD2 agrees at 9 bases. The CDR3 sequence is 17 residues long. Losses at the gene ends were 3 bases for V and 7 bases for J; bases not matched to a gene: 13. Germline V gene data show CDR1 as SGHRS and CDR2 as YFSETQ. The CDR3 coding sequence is TGCGCCAGCAGCTCCGTAGCGGGGGCCTATCCGGGCGGGGAGCTGTTTTTT. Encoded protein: CASSSVAGAYPGGELFF.

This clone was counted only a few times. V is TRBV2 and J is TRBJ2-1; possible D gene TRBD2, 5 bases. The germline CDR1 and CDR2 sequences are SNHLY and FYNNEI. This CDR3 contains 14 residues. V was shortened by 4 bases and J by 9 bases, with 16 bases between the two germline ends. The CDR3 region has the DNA TGTGCCAGCAGTGGTCCACTAGAGGGTCCTGAGCAGTTCTTC. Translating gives CASSGPLEGPEQFF. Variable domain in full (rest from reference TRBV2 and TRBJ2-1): EPEVTQTPSHQVTQMGQEVILRCVPISNHLYFYWYRQILGQKVEFLVSFYNNEISEKSEIFDDQFSVERPDGSNFTLKIRSTKLEDSAMYFCASSGPLEGPEQFFGPGTRLTVL.

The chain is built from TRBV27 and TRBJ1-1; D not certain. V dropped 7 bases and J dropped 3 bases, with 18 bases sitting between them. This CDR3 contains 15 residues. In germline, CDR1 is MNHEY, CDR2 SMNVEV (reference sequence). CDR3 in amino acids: CASMSSFKMYTEAFF. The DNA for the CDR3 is TGTGCCAGCATGTCCTCCTTTAAGATGTACACTGAAGCTTTCTTT.

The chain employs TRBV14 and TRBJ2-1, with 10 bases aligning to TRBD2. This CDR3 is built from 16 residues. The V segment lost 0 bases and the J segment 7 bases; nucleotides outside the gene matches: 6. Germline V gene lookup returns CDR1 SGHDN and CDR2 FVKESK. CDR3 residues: CASSQDPSGRGNEQFF. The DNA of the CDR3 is TGTGCCAGCAGCCAAGATCCCAGCGGGAGGGGTAATGAGCAGTTCTTC. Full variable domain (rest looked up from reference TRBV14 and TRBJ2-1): EAGVTQFPSHSVIEKGQTVTLRCDPISGHDNLYWYRRVMGKEIKFLLHFVKESKQDESGMPNNRFLAERTGGTYSTLKVQPAELEDSGVYFCASSQDPSGRGNEQFFGPGTRLTVL.

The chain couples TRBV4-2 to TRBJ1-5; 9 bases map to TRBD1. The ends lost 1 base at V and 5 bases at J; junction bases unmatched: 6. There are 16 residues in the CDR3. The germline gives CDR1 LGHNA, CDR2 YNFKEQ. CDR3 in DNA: TGTGCCAGCAGCCAAGGGACAGGGGAGGGCTATCAGCCCCAGCATTTT. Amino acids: CASSQGTGEGYQPQHF.

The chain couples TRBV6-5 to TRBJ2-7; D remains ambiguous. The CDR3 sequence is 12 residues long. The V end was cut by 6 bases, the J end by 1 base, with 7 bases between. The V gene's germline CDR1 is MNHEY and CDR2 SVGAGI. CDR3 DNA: TGTGCCAGCAGAGGACGTTCCTACGAGCAGTACTTC. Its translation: CASRGRSYEQYF.

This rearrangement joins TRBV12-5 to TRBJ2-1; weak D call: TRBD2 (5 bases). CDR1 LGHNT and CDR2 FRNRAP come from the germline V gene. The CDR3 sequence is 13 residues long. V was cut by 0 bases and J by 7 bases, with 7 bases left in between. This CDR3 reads CASGLVEGNEQFF. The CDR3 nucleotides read TGTGCTAGTGGTTTGGTAGAGGGTAATGAGCAGTTCTTC.

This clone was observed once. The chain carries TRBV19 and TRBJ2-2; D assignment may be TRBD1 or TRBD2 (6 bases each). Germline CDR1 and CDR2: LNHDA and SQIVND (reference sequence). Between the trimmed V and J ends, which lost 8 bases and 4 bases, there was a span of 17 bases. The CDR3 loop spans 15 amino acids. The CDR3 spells CASQTGDTFTGELFF. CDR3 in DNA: TGTGCCAGTCAGACGGGGGACACTTTCACCGGGGAGCTGTTTTTT.

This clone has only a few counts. The CDR3 is CSAGDYGYTF. CDR3 nucleotides: TGCAGCGCGGGGGACTATGGCTACACCTTC. J is TRBJ1-2 and V is TRBV29-1; tentative D call: TRBD1 (5 bases). The germline V gene encodes CDR1 SQVTM and CDR2 ANQGSEA. Trimming removed 7 bases at V and 3 bases at J, with 6 bases between. The CDR3 contains 10 residues.

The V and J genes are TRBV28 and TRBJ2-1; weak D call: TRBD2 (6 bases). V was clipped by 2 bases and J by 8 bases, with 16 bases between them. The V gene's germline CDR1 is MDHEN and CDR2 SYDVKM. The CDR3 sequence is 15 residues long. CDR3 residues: CASSLRVGGIDEQFF. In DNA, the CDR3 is TGTGCCAGCAGTTTAAGGGTTGGCGGGATAGATGAGCAGTTCTTC.

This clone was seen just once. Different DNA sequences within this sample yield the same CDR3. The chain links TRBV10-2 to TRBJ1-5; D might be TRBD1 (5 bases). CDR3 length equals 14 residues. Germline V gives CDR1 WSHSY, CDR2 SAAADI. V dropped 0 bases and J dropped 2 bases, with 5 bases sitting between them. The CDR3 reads CASSESGGNQPQHF. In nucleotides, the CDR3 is TGCGCCAGCAGTGAGTCGGGGGGCAATCAGCCCCAGCATTTT.

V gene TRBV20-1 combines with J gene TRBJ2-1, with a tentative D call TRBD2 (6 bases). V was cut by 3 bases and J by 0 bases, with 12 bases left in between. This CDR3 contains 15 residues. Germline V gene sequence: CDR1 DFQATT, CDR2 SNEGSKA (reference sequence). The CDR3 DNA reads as TGCAGTGCTAGTAGGGGTAGCGGCTCCTACAATGAGCAGTTCTTC. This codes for CSASRGSGSYNEQFF.

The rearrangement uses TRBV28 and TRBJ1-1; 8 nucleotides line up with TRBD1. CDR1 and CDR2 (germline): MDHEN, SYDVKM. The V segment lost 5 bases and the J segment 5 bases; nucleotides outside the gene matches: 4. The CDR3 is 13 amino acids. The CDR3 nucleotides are TGTGCCAGCAGTCCAGGGGGCAGGACTGAAGCTTTCTTT. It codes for CASSPGGRTEAFF.

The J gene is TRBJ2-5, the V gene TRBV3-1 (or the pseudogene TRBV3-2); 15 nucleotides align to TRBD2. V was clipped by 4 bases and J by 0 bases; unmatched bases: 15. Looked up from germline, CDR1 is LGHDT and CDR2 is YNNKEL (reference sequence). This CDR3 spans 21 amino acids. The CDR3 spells CASSPRDIRGTSGRNQETQYF. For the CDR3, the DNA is TGTGCCAGCAGCCCCCGGGACATCCGGGGGACTAGCGGGAGGAACCAAGAGACCCAGTACTTC.

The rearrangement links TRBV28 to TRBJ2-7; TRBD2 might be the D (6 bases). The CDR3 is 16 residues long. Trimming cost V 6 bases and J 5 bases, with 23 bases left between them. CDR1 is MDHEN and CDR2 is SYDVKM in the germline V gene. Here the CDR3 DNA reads TGTGCCAGCAGCCGCTCCGGGACTCGCCGGGGGAACGAGCAGTACTTC. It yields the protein CASSRSGTRRGNEQYF.

The CDR3 loop is CASSQELYTLQYF. For the CDR3, the DNA is TGTGCCAGCAGCCAAGAACTCTATACGTTGCAGTACTTC. This sequence joins TRBV3-1 (or the pseudogene TRBV3-2) and TRBJ2-7; D uncertain. Trimming removed 0 bases at V and 9 bases at J, with 12 bases between. The CDR3 consists of 13 residues. Germline CDR1 and CDR2: LGHDT and YNNKEL (reference sequence).

The DNA of the CDR3 is TGTGCCAGCTCACCGAGAAAGGACACCGCCTATGGCTACACCTTC. Translating gives CASSPRKDTAYGYTF. The rearrangement links TRBV18 to TRBJ1-2; the D gene is possibly TRBD1 (5 bases). The CDR3 loop spans 15 amino acids. The V gene lost 3 bases and the J gene lost 4 bases, with 15 bases spanning the gap. In germline, CDR1 is KGHSH, CDR2 LQKENI.

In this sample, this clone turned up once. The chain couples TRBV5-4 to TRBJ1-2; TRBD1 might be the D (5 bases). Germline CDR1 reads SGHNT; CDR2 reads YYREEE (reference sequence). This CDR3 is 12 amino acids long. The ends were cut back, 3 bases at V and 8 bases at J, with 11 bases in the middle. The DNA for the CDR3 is TGTGCCAGCAGCTGGGGGGTCTCGGGCTACACCTTC. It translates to CASSWGVSGYTF. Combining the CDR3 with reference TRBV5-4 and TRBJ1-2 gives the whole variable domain ETGVTQSPTHLIKTRGQQVTLRCSSQSGHNTVSWYQQALGQGPQFIFQYYREEENGRGNFPPRFSGLQFPNYSSELNVNALELDDSALYLCASSWGVSGYTFGSGTRLTVV.

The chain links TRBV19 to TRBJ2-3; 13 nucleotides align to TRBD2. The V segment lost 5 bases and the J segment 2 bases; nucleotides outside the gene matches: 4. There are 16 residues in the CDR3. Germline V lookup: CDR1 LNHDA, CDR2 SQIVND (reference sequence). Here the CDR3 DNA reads TGTGCCAGTAGTTTAGGGACTAGCGGGAACACAGATACGCAGTATTTT. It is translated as CASSLGTSGNTDTQYF.

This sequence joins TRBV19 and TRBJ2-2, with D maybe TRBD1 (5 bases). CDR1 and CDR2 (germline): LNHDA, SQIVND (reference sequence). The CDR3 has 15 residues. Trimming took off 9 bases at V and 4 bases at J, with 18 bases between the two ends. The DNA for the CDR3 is TGTGCCAGCCAGGATAGGGGAAGTTTCACCGGGGAGCTGTTTTTT. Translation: CASQDRGSFTGELFF.

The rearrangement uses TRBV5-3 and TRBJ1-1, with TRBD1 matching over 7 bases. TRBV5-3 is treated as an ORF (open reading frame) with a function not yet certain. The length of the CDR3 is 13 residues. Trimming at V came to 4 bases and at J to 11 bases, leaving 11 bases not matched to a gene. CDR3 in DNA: TGTGCCAGAAGCCGGGGACAGTTGTTAGAGGCTTTCTTT. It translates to CARSRGQLLEAFF.

CDR3 in amino acids: CASSLRRFPGELFF. The CDR3 DNA follows: TGTGCCAGCAGTTTGAGGAGATTCCCGGGGGAGCTGTTTTTT. The gene calls are TRBV28 and TRBJ2-2; D remains ambiguous. This CDR3 contains 14 residues. Trimming took off 3 bases at V and 8 bases at J, with 13 bases between the two ends. Germline V gene lookup returns CDR1 MDHEN and CDR2 SYDVKM.